This TCR beta chain was found in a study of blood T cell repertoires in COVID-19. The CDR3 is made up of 16 amino acids. This clone was observed a handful of times. Living in about 25 US areas, the participants were between 18 and 89 years of age. Categorization into cohorts depended on clinical history that participants reported. Sequencing was performed with immunoSEQ multiplex PCR; in TCRdb, only in-frame clones are kept and a portion is missing. The sample records roughly 430,000 clones, approximately 90% being singletons. The source material was PBMCs or T cells enriched from blood (not recorded which). The chain has TRBV21-1 and TRBJ1-5; no check of the table's D call, TRBD1, against the DNA was made. TRBV21-1 is a pseudogene. This TCR was recovered from a woman in her late teens or twenties who had been exposed to COVID-19. CDR3 in DNA: TGTGCCAGCAGCATAGGCACAGGTGTATGCAATCAGCCCCAGCATTTT. Protein: CASSIGTGVCNQPQHF.